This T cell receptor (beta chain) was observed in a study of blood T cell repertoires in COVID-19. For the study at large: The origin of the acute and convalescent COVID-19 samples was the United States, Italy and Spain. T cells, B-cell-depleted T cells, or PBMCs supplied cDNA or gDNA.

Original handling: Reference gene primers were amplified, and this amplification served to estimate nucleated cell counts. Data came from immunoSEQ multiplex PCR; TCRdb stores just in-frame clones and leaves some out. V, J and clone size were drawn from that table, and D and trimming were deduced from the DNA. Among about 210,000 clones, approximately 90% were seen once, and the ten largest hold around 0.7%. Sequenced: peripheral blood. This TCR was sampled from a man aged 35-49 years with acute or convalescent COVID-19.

CDR3: CASSWETDNEQFF. The CDR3 DNA follows: TGTGCCAGCAGTTGGGAGACCGACAATGAGCAGTTCTTC. The rearrangement links TRBV27 to TRBJ2-1; a possible D gene is TRBD2 (5 bases). Looked up from germline, CDR1 is MNHEY and CDR2 is SMNVEV (reference sequence). Deletions cut 4 bases from V and 5 bases from J, with 9 bases between. The CDR3 has 13 amino acids.